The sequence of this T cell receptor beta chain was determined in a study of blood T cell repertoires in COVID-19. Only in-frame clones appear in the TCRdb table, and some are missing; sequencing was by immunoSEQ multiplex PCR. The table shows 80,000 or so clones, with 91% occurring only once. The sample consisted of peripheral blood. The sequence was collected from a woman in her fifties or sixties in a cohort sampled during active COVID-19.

Written as DNA, the CDR3 is TGTGCCAGCAGCTTAACAGGGTCTGGAAACACCATATATTTT. Translation: CASSLTGSGNTIYF. The J gene is TRBJ1-3, the V gene TRBV11-2, with D possibly being TRBD1 (6 bases). The length of the CDR3 is 14 residues. From germline, CDR1 is SGHAT and CDR2 FQNNGV. V was clipped by 2 bases and J by 1 base, with 6 bases between them. The whole variable domain, remainder taken from reference TRBV11-2 and TRBJ1-3, is EAGVAQSPRYKIIEKRQSVAFWCNPISGHATLYWYQQILGQGPKLLIQFQNNGVVDDSQLPKDRFSAERLKGVDSTLKIQPAKLEDSAVYLCASSLTGSGNTIYFGEGSWLTVV.